Below, 27 T cell receptor beta chains from the same sample are listed, as sequenced in a study of shared T cell receptors in the human thymus. Sequencing was performed with immunoSEQ multiplex PCR; in TCRdb, only in-frame clones are kept and a portion is missing. In the table there are 650,000 to 950,000 clones, over 75% of which are singletons. These data are also associated with another study on human thymus T cells.

The sample comprised thymocytes. The origin of the receptors is a girl under three years old with a congenital heart defect.

The chain uses TRBV19 and TRBJ2-2; D might be TRBD2 (6 bases). The V gene lost 7 bases and the J gene lost 7 bases, with 19 bases spanning the gap. From germline, CDR1 is LNHDA and CDR2 SQIVND (reference sequence). CDR3 length equals 15 residues. The CDR3 loop is CASIPPGAPIGELFF. For the CDR3, the DNA is TGTGCCAGTATCCCCCCGGGAGCACCGATCGGGGAGCTGTTTTTT.

About this clone itself: Other DNA sequences in the same sample also yield this CDR3. The rearrangement links TRBV5-4 to TRBJ1-1; D possibly corresponds to TRBD1 (5 bases). The CDR3 runs to 12 residues. V was clipped by 1 base and J by 5 bases, with 6 bases between them. Germline V gene lookup returns CDR1 SGHNT and CDR2 YYREEE (reference sequence). The CDR3 nucleotides read TGTGCCAGCAGCTTGACAGGAACTGAAGCTTTCTTT. Translating it yields CASSLTGTEAFF.

The rearrangement uses TRBV4-1 and TRBJ1-3, with D unclear. V lost 0 bases, J lost 0 bases, and 12 bases lay in between. CDR1 MGHRA and CDR2 YSYEKL come from the germline V gene. The CDR3 contains 17 residues. The CDR3 loop reads CASSQDRSVNSGNTIYF. As DNA, the CDR3 is TGCGCCAGCAGCCAAGATCGTAGTGTGAACTCTGGAAACACCATATATTTT.

The V gene is TRBV9, the J gene TRBJ2-3, with 12 bases fitting TRBD1. Germline CDR1 is SGDLS and CDR2 is YYNGEE. The CDR3 extends over 19 amino acids. With 4 bases clipped from V and 0 bases from J, the junction kept 12 bases outside the gene matches. The CDR3 DNA follows: TGTGCCAGCAGCCCCACCGGGACAGGGGGCGGAAAAAGCACAGATACGCAGTATTTT. Amino acid sequence: CASSPTGTGGGKSTDTQYF.

This clone was detected only once. This sequence joins TRBV19 and TRBJ1-5; D not resolved. The V end was cut by 1 base, the J end by 0 bases, with 7 bases between. Germline CDR1 is LNHDA and CDR2 is SQIVND (reference sequence). This CDR3 is built from 15 residues. CDR3 nucleotide sequence: TGTGCCAGTAGTATAGTGGGCAGTAGCAATCAGCCCCAGCATTTT. Translation: CASSIVGSSNQPQHF.

CDR3 in DNA: TGTGCCAGCAGCATCCCGGGCAGGGAAACGACTCCTGGGGCCAACGTCCTGACTTTC. This sequence encodes CASSIPGRETTPGANVLTF. The V call is TRBV5-4, the J call TRBJ2-6, with a possible D match to TRBD1 (5 bases). This CDR3 is 19 amino acids long. The germline V gene encodes CDR1 SGHNT and CDR2 YYREEE (reference sequence). The germline V and J ends were trimmed by 4 bases and 2 bases, with 22 bases remaining between them.

The rearrangement links TRBV15 to TRBJ2-1; 7 bases map to TRBD1. CDR3 length: 15 amino acids. Germline-derived CDR1 and CDR2 are LNHNV and YYDKDF (reference sequence). Trimming took 5 bases from V and 8 from J; bases not matched to a gene: 12. As DNA, the CDR3 is TGTGCCACCAGCGGTCACAGGGGTCCCCTCGATGAGCAGTTCTTC. Its translation: CATSGHRGPLDEQFF.

The V and J genes are TRBV23-1 and TRBJ2-1; 12 bases agree with TRBD2. TRBV23-1 is flagged as an ORF with uncertain function. J was trimmed by 9 bases and V by 6 bases; bases with no gene match: 9. The CDR3 has 15 amino acids. CDR3 region: CASRTETSGGGEQFF. CDR3 nucleotides: TGCGCCAGCAGGACGGAGACTAGCGGGGGAGGTGAGCAGTTCTTC.

This clone appeared once. The gene calls are TRBV7-2 and TRBJ1-1, with D perhaps matching TRBD1 (6 bases). The CDR3 runs to 16 residues. Germline loops: CDR1 SGHTA, CDR2 FQGNSA. Trimming removed 4 bases from V and 0 bases from J, with 15 bases in between. The CDR3 DNA is TGTGCCAGCAGCTACCAACTCGGACAGTTGAACACTGAAGCTTTCTTT. Amino acids: CASSYQLGQLNTEAFF.

This clone came up once. The V call is TRBV28, the J call TRBJ2-5, with 7 bases matching TRBD2. V shed 2 bases and J 2 bases; nucleotides not matched to a gene: 11. This CDR3 contains 17 residues. Germline V gene lookup returns CDR1 MDHEN and CDR2 SYDVKM. CDR3 in amino acids: CASSLGGDVASQETQYF. CDR3 sequence (DNA): TGTGCCAGCAGTTTAGGGGGGGACGTGGCCTCACAAGAGACCCAGTACTTC. Full variable domain (outside the CDR3, taken from reference TRBV28 and TRBJ2-5): DVKVTQSSRYLVKRTGEKVFLECVQDMDHENMFWYRQDPGLGLRLIYFSYDVKMKEKGDIPEGYSVSREKKERFSLILESASTNQTSMYLCASSLGGDVASQETQYFGPGTRLLVL.

In DNA form, the CDR3 reads TGTGCTAGTGGTTTCGTCGGGACAGGTACTAGCACAGATACGCAGTATTTT. It is translated as CASGFVGTGTSTDTQYF. V and J are TRBV12-5 and TRBJ2-3, with TRBD1 matching 8 bases. V shed 3 bases and J 0 bases; nucleotides not matched to a gene: 8. This CDR3 has 17 amino acids. Germline assignment: CDR1 LGHNT and CDR2 FRNRAP.

J is TRBJ1-2 and V is TRBV9; D gene uncertain. Germline V lookup: CDR1 SGDLS, CDR2 YYNGEE. V lost 2 bases, J lost 0 bases, and 11 bases lay in between. The CDR3 sequence is 15 residues long. The CDR3 region is CASSVAQVPNYGYTF. CDR3 DNA: TGTGCCAGCAGCGTGGCACAAGTTCCTAACTATGGCTACACCTTC.

The V and J genes are TRBV28 and TRBJ1-1, with D perhaps TRBD1 (6 bases). Between the trimmed V and J ends, which lost 2 bases and 0 bases, there was a span of 10 bases. The V gene's germline CDR1 is MDHEN and CDR2 SYDVKM. The CDR3 is 15 amino acids. CDR3 loop: CASSLPQGLNTEAFF. The CDR3, as DNA: TGTGCCAGCAGTTTACCGCAGGGGTTGAACACTGAAGCTTTCTTT.

This chain joins TRBV6-1 and TRBJ2-1; D might be TRBD1 (5 bases). The CDR3 runs to 18 residues. The V end lost 1 base, the J end lost 8 bases, and 24 bases lay between the germline ends. From germline, CDR1 is MNHNS and CDR2 SASEGT. DNA for the CDR3: TGTGCCAGCAGTGAAGAGGCTCGTGGGGCAGGTTCTGCCCATGAGCAGTTCTTC. It is translated as CASSEEARGAGSAHEQFF.

The chain combines TRBV4-3 with TRBJ2-1, with 10 bases aligning to TRBD2. CDR1 LGHNA and CDR2 YSLEER come from the germline V gene. The J segment lost 4 bases and the V segment lost 3 bases, leaving 15 bases of the junction unmatched. This CDR3 is 19 amino acids long. The CDR3 region has the DNA TGCGCCAGCAGCCAGGGTAGCGGGGGGCCCAAAAAAAAGTACAATGAGCAGTTCTTC. Translated: CASSQGSGGPKKKYNEQFF.

This chain connects TRBV5-8 to TRBJ2-7, with 9 bases that match TRBD2. The ends lost 2 bases at V and 5 bases at J; junction bases unmatched: 8. This CDR3 has 15 amino acids. The germline V gene encodes CDR1 SGHTS and CDR2 YDEGEE. In DNA form, the CDR3 reads TGTGCCAGCAGCTTTGCGGGGGGGCCTCGCGACGAGCAGTACTTC. This translates into CASSFAGGPRDEQYF.

The gene calls are TRBV7-9 and TRBJ1-1, with D tentatively TRBD1 (6 bases). The V gene lost 5 bases and the J gene lost 1 base, with 17 bases spanning the gap. Germline assignment: CDR1 SEHNR and CDR2 FQNEAQ (reference sequence). The CDR3 is 16 residues long. CDR3 loop: CASSPIQGRANTEAFF. The CDR3 bases are TGTGCCAGCAGCCCAATACAGGGAAGGGCGAACACTGAAGCTTTCTTT.

The chain has TRBV5-1 and TRBJ1-1; possible D gene TRBD1, 5 bases. Trimming shortened V by 4 bases and J by 7 bases, and 29 bases separated the two germline ends. This CDR3 is 18 amino acids long. CDR1 and CDR2 (germline): SGHRS, YFSETQ. As DNA, the CDR3 is TGCGCCAGCAGCGGGGGTGGAGGGAGCTTGCCTTTACGGGATGAAGCTTTCTTT. It codes for CASSGGGGSLPLRDEAFF.

The V and J genes are TRBV5-1 and TRBJ1-1, with D hard to call. CDR3 length: 13 residues. Per germline, CDR1 SGHRS and CDR2 YFSETQ. Deletions cut 4 bases from V and 7 bases from J, with 14 bases between. CDR3 sequence reads: CASSPFRRSEAFF. CDR3 in DNA: TGCGCCAGCAGCCCGTTCCGACGGAGTGAAGCTTTCTTT.

This chain uses TRBV14 with TRBJ2-5; TRBD1 is a possible D gene (5 bases). The CDR3 runs to 17 residues. From germline, CDR1 is SGHDN and CDR2 FVKESK. Trimming cost V 4 bases and J 2 bases, with 20 bases left between them. The DNA of the CDR3 is TGTGCCAGCAGCCGAACAAAGGGGCGAGGCCTACAAGAGACCCAGTACTTC. Its protein is CASSRTKGRGLQETQYF.

CDR3 in amino acids: CASSSRVESTDTQYF. The CDR3 DNA reads as TGCGCCAGCAGTAGCAGGGTGGAAAGCACAGATACGCAGTATTTT. This rearrangement joins TRBV10-1 to TRBJ2-3, with D perhaps TRBD1 (5 bases). V was trimmed by 5 bases and J by 0 bases, leaving 12 bases between them. Per the germline V gene, CDR1 is WNHNN and CDR2 is SYGVQD (reference sequence). This CDR3 is built from 15 residues.

This clone was recorded only once. The gene calls are TRBV4-3 and TRBJ1-1; TRBD1 might be the D (6 bases). This CDR3 spans 16 amino acids. The germline CDR1 and CDR2 sequences are LGHNA and YSLEER. Trimming removed 1 base at V and 1 base at J, with 13 bases between. The CDR3 protein is CASSQGAGAANTEAFF. CDR3 coding DNA: TGCGCCAGCAGCCAAGGGGCGGGGGCGGCGAACACTGAAGCTTTCTTT.

The V call is TRBV11-2, the J call TRBJ2-6; 7 bases are a match to TRBD1. J gave up 0 bases and V 4 bases, and 9 bases lay outside the gene matches. The CDR3 is 18 residues long. The germline V gene encodes CDR1 SGHAT and CDR2 FQNNGV. CDR3 protein: CASSYYRGSDSGANVLTF. Written as DNA, the CDR3 is TGTGCCAGCAGCTATTACAGGGGTTCCGACTCTGGGGCCAACGTCCTGACTTTC. The full variable domain, completed using reference TRBV11-2 and TRBJ2-6, is EAGVAQSPRYKIIEKRQSVAFWCNPISGHATLYWYQQILGQGPKLLIQFQNNGVVDDSQLPKDRFSAERLKGVDSTLKIQPAKLEDSAVYLCASSYYRGSDSGANVLTFGAGSRLTVL.

This clone was picked up one time. The chain uses TRBV5-1 and TRBJ1-1, with a weak D call TRBD1 (6 bases). The CDR3 is 17 residues long. Germline V gives CDR1 SGHRS, CDR2 YFSETQ. The ends were cut back, 4 bases at V and 0 bases at J, with 19 bases in the middle. The CDR3: CASSRTTGRGMNTEAFF. CDR3 nucleotides: TGCGCCAGCAGCCGCACTACAGGGCGGGGGATGAACACTGAAGCTTTCTTT.

This clone was counted a few times. The rearrangement joins TRBV19 to TRBJ1-5, with 8 bases matching TRBD1. Germline CDR1 reads LNHDA; CDR2 reads SQIVND (reference sequence). There are 16 residues in the CDR3. V shed 5 bases, J shed 2 bases, and the junction held 8 bases outside the gene matches. The CDR3 coding sequence is TGTGCCAGTAGTTATGCGTCGGGACAGGGCAATCAGCCCCAGCATTTT. Translation: CASSYASGQGNQPQHF.

The chain recombines TRBV5-1 with TRBJ2-5; TRBD1 matches at 9 bases. V lost 0 bases to trimming and J lost 7 bases; unmatched junction nucleotides: 16. The CDR3 spans 18 residues. The germline CDR1 and CDR2 sequences are SGHRS and YFSETQ. The DNA of the CDR3 is TGCGCCAGCAGCTTGGAAACGGGACAGGGTCCCTCCAAGCGGACCCAGTACTTC. It yields the protein CASSLETGQGPSKRTQYF. Drawing the rest from reference TRBV5-1 and TRBJ2-5, the complete variable domain is KAGVTQTPRYLIKTRGQQVTLSCSPISGHRSVSWYQQTPGQGLQFLFEYFSETQRNKGNFPGRFSGRQFSNSRSEMNVSTLELGDSALYLCASSLETGQGPSKRTQYFGPGTRLLVL.

The rearrangement links TRBV5-1 to TRBJ1-2; TRBD1 is a possible D gene (6 bases). Germline loops: CDR1 SGHRS, CDR2 YFSETQ. V lost 3 bases and J lost 0, with 9 bases in between. There are 14 residues in the CDR3. The DNA of the CDR3 is TGCGCCAGCAGCTCTAACAGGGCTAACTATGGCTACACCTTC. Protein product: CASSSNRANYGYTF.